Listed below are T cell receptor beta chains from one sample, sequenced in a study of blood T cell repertoires in COVID-19. Only in-frame clones appear in the TCRdb table, and some are missing; sequencing was by immunoSEQ multiplex PCR. The sample holds around 120,000 clones, about 85% seen once. Sequenced: peripheral blood. Source of these receptors: a man older than 75 with acute or convalescent COVID-19. Each CDR3 is given with its conserved first and last residue. A D gene is named only where the DNA matches it firmly. The size of a clone is reported for some rows only, either as once, few or many, or as a class for expanded clones.

d_gene | j_gene | abundance | v_gene | CDR3aa | CDR3nt
. | TRBJ1-2 | . | TRBV29-1 | CSVDSTSLSGGYTF | TGCAGCGTTGATAGTACGTCCCTCTCGGGTGGCTACACCTTC
. | TRBJ1-1 | . | TRBV27 | CASNDRMNTEAFF | TGTGCCAGCAACGACAGGATGAACACTGAAGCTTTCTTT
. | TRBJ1-5 | . | TRBV2 | CASSEDSRFPQHF | TGTGCCAGCAGTGAGGACAGTCGGTTCCCCCAGCATTTT
TRBD1 | TRBJ1-2 | . | TRBV7-9 | CASSLGQGYGYTF | TGTGCCAGCAGCTTGGGACAGGGGTATGGCTACACCTTC
. | TRBJ2-2 | . | TRBV7-3 | CASSLIPGGGTGELFF | TGTGCCAGCAGCTTAATTCCAGGGGGAGGCACCGGGGAGCTGTTTTTT
. | TRBJ2-5 | . | TRBV7-9 | CASSLQAQIQETQYF | TGTGCCAGCAGCTTACAAGCGCAGATACAAGAGACCCAGTACTTC
TRBD2 | TRBJ2-1 | . | TRBV5-5 | CASSSWGSGGANSYNEQFF | TGTGCCAGCAGCTCCTGGGGTAGCGGGGGGGCCAATTCCTACAATGAGCAGTTCTTC
. | TRBJ1-6 | . | TRBV3-1/TRBV3-2 | CASSQREVYNSPLHF | TGTGCCAGCAGCCAACGGGAGGTCTATAATTCACCCCTCCACTTT
. | TRBJ2-7 | . | TRBV5-1 | CASSLGWDTSYEQYF | TGCGCCAGCAGCTTGGGGTGGGACACTTCCTACGAGCAGTACTTC
. | TRBJ2-1 | . | TRBV7-3 | CASSFSGGEQFF | TGTGCCAGCAGCTTTAGTGGAGGTGAGCAGTTCTTC
. | TRBJ2-7 | . | TRBV6-4 | CASSDSLRQALTYEQYF | TGTGCCAGCAGTGACTCCCTCAGACAGGCCCTGACCTACGAGCAGTACTTC
. | TRBJ2-3 | . | TRBV19 | CASSINLAGGQDTQYF | TGTGCCAGTAGTATAAACCTAGCAGGGGGGCAAGATACGCAGTATTTT
TRBD1 | TRBJ1-2 | . | TRBV28 | CASSLPRDSYGYTF | TGTGCCAGCAGTTTGCCTCGGGACAGCTATGGCTACACCTTC
TRBD2 | TRBJ2-4 | . | TRBV6-2/TRBV6-3 | CASGPGLAGFSAKNIQYF | TGTGCCAGCGGCCCGGGACTAGCGGGATTTTCGGCCAAAAACATTCAGTACTTC
. | TRBJ2-3 | . | TRBV4-3 | CASSPGGLSTDTQYF | TGCGCCAGCAGCCCGGGGGGCCTTAGCACAGATACGCAGTATTTT
TRBD2 | TRBJ2-7 | . | TRBV10-2 | CASSDGGKSDEQYF | TGCGCCAGCAGTGACGGGGGGAAGAGCGACGAGCAGTACTTC
. | TRBJ2-7 | . | TRBV18 | CASSPQGSLDSDEQYF | TGTGCCAGCTCACCCCAGGGCTCTCTAGACTCCGACGAGCAGTACTTC
TRBD1 | TRBJ1-1 | once | TRBV7-2 | CASSFGQALANTEAFF | TGTGCCAGCAGCTTCGGACAGGCCCTCGCGAACACTGAAGCTTTCTTT
. | TRBJ1-1 | . | TRBV29-1 | CSVETRAPNTEAFF | TGCAGCGTTGAAACCAGGGCCCCGAACACTGAAGCTTTCTTT
. | TRBJ2-7 | few | TRBV3-1/TRBV3-2 | CASSQEGGFYEQYF | TGTGCCAGCAGCCAAGAAGGGGGATTCTACGAGCAGTACTTC